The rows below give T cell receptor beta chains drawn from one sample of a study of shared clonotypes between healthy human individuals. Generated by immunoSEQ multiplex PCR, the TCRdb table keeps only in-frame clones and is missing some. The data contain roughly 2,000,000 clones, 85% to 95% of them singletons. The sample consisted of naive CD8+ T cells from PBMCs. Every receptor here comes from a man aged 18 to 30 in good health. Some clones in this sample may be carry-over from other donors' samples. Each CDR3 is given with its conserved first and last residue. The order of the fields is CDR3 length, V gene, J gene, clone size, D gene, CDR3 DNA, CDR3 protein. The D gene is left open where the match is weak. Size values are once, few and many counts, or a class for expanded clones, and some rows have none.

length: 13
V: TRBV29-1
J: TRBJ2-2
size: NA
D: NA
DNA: TGCAGCGTTGCGAGGAGGGATACCGGGGAGCTGTTTTTT
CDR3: CSVARRDTGELFF

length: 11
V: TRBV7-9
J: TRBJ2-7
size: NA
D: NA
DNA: TGTGCCAGCAGCGCCGCTTACGAGCAGTACTTC
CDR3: CASSAAYEQYF

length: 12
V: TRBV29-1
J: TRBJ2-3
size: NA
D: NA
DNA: TGCAGCGCCGAGGGGCATCAGAATACGCAGTATTTT
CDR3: CSAEGHQNTQYF

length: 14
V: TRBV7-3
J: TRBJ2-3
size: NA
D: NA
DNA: TGTGCCAGCAGCTTAACGGGGCCCACAGATACGCAGTATTTT
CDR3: CASSLTGPTDTQYF

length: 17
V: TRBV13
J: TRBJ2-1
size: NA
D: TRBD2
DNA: TGTGCCAGCAGCTTAGGCCCTAGCGGGCCCCCGGGGGATGAGCAGTTCTTC
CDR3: CASSLGPSGPPGDEQFF

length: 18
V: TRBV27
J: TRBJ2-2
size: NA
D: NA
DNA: TGTGCCAGCAGTTTGGGCCTCCGGGCTTATCTAGACACCGGGGAGCTGTTTTTT
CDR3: CASSLGLRAYLDTGELFF

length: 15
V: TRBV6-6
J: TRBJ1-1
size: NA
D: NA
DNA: TGTGCCAGCAGTTACTTTGGTGACAGAAACACTGAAGCTTTCTTT
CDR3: CASSYFGDRNTEAFF

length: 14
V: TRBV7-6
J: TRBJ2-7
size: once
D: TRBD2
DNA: TGTGCCAGCAGCCACTGGACTAGCGGGGAAGAGCAGTACTTC
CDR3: CASSHWTSGEEQYF

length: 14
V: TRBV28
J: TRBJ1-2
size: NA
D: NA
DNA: TGTGCCAGCAGTTTTAATGGGTTGGTCTATGGCTACACCTTC
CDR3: CASSFNGLVYGYTF

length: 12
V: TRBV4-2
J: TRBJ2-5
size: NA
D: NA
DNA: TGTGCCAGCAGCCTGGATGGGGTCGCCCAGTACTTC
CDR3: CASSLDGVAQYF

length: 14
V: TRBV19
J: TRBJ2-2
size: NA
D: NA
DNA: TGTGCCAGTAGTAGGGTTAGCACTACCGGGGAGCTGTTTTTT
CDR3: CASSRVSTTGELFF

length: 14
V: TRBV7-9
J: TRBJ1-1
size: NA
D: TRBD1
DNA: TGTGCCAGCAGCTCGGGACAGAAGAACACTGAAGCTTTCTTT
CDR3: CASSSGQKNTEAFF

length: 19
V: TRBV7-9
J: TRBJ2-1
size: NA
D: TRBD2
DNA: TGTGCCAGCAGCTTACGGCTTACTAGCGGCGACCCGCGATACAATGAGCAGTTCTTC
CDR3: CASSLRLTSGDPRYNEQFF

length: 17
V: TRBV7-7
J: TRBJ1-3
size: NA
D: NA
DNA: TGTGCCAGCAGCCCCGACCCGGGAGGTCAAGCTGGAAACACCATATATTTT
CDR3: CASSPDPGGQAGNTIYF

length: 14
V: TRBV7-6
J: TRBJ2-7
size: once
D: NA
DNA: TGTGCCAGCAGCTTAGGGGACGGACACTACGAGCAGTACTTC
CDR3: CASSLGDGHYEQYF

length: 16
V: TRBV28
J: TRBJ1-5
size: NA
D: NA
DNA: TGTGCCAGCAGTACACACACAGGGAGTAGCAATCAGCCCCAGCATTTT
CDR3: CASSTHTGSSNQPQHF

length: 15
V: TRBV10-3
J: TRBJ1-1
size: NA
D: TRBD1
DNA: TGTGCCATCAGTGAGACAGGGGGCCAGGGCACTGAAGCTTTCTTT
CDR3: CAISETGGQGTEAFF

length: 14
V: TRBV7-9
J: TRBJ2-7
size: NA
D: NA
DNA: TGTGCCAGCAGCTTAAGGGAGTTCCCTTACGAGCAGTACTTC
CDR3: CASSLREFPYEQYF

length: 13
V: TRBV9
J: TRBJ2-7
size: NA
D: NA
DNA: TGTGCCAGCAGCGGCCGGGACAACTACGAGCAGTACTTC
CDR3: CASSGRDNYEQYF

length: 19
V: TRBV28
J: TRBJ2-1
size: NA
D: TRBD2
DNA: TGTGCCAGCAGTTCTCACGGGACTAGCGGGGGGTTTTATTACAATGAGCAGTTCTTC
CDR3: CASSSHGTSGGFYYNEQFF

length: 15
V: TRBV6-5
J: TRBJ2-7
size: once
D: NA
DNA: TGTGCCAGCAGTTACTCGGCAGATCTCTCCTACGAGCAGTACTTC
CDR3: CASSYSADLSYEQYF

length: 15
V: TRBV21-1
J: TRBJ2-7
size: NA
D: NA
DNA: TGTGCCAGCAGCTCAGAACTACAGCCAAGTTACGAGCAGTACTTC
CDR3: CASSSELQPSYEQYF

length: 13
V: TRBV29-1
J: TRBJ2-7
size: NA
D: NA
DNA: TGCAGCCCCTGGGAGTCAAATTCCTACGAGCAGTACTTC
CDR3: CSPWESNSYEQYF

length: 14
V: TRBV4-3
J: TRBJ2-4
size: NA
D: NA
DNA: TGCGCCAGCAGCCCACAAAGGGGCAAAAACATTCAGTACTTC
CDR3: CASSPQRGKNIQYF

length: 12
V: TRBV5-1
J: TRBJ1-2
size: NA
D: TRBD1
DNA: TGCGCCAGCACAGGGGGCGCTTATGGCTACACCTTC
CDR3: CASTGGAYGYTF

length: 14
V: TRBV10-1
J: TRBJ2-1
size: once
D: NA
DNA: TGCGCCAGCAGTGAGTCTGGTTTCAGCAATGAGCAGTTCTTC
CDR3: CASSESGFSNEQFF

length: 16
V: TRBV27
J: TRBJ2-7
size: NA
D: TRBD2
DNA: TGTGCCAGCACTCCCTGGGGACTAGCTAAAGGCCACGAGCAGTACTTC
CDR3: CASTPWGLAKGHEQYF

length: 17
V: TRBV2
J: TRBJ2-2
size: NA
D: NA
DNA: TGTGCCAGCGGGTTCCCCCGGCCAGGGCCGAACACCGGGGAGCTGTTTTTT
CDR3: CASGFPRPGPNTGELFF

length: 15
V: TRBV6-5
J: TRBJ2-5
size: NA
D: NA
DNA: TGTGCCAGCAGTTACTCGGCGGAGTTCCAAGAGACCCAGTACTTC
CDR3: CASSYSAEFQETQYF

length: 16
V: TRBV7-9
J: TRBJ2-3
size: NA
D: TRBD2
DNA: TGTGCCAGCAGCTTAGCTGCGGGAGGGCTGACAGATACGCAGTATTTT
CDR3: CASSLAAGGLTDTQYF

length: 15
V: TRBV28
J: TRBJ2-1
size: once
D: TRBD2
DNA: TGTGCCAGCAGTTTGGGACTAGCGACGTACAATGAGCAGTTCTTC
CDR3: CASSLGLATYNEQFF

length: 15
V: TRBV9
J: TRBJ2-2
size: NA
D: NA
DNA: TGTGCCAGCAGCGAGGGATCGGGGGCCACCGGGGAGCTGTTTTTT
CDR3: CASSEGSGATGELFF

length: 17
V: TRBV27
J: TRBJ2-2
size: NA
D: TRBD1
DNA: TGTGCCAGCAAACCTTGGACAGGGGACGCGAACACCGGGGAGCTGTTTTTT
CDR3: CASKPWTGDANTGELFF

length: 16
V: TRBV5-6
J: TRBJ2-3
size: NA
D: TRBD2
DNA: TGTGCCAGCAGCGCCAGACTAGCGGGAGGGTTGGATACGCAGTATTTT
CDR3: CASSARLAGGLDTQYF

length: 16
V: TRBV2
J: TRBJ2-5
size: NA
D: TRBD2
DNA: TGTGCCAGCAGTGAAGGCCCCAGCGGGAGGCAGGAGACCCAGTACTTC
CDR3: CASSEGPSGRQETQYF

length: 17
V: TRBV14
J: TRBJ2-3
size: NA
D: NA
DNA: TGTGCCAGCAGCCAAGGTTGGAAGCGGTTACGCACAGATACGCAGTATTTT
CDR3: CASSQGWKRLRTDTQYF

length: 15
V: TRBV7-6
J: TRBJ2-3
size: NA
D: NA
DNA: TGTGCCAGCAGCTTAATGGGGGGGCGGACAGATACGCAGTATTTT
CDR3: CASSLMGGRTDTQYF

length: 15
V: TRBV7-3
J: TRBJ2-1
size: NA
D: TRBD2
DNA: TGTGCCAGCAGCGCCCGACTAGCGGGCCACAATGAGCAGTTCTTC
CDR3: CASSARLAGHNEQFF

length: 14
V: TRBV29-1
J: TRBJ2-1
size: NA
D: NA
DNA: TGCAGCGCCCTTCCACCGGGCCTTCCTAATGAGCAGTTCTTC
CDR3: CSALPPGLPNEQFF

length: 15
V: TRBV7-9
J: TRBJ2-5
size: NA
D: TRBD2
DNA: TGTGCCAGCAGCTTAACGGTAGCGGGAGGAGAGACCCAGTACTTC
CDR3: CASSLTVAGGETQYF

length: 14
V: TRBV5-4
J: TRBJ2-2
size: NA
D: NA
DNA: TGTGCCAGCAGCTCCTCGGTGAACACCGGGGAGCTGTTTTTT
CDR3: CASSSSVNTGELFF

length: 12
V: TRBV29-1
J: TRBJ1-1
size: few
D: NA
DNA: TGCAGCGTTTGGGTGGGGGGCACTGAAGCTTTCTTT
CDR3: CSVWVGGTEAFF

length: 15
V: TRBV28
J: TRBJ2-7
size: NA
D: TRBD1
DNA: TGTGCCAGCAGCTCAGGCCTACAGGGGGTCTACGAGCAGTACTTC
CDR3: CASSSGLQGVYEQYF

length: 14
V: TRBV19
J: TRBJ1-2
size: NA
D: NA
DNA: TGTGCCAGTAGTTCCCTGTTCCGACCGGATGGCTACACCTTC
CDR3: CASSSLFRPDGYTF

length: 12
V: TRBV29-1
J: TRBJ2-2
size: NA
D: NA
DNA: TGCAGCGTTCCTAATTTTGCCGGGGAGCTGTTTTTT
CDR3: CSVPNFAGELFF

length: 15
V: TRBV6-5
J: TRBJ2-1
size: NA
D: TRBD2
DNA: TGTGCCAGCAGCCCGGGACTAGCGGACTACAATGAGCAGTTCTTC
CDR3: CASSPGLADYNEQFF

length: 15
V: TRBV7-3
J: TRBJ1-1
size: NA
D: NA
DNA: TGTGCCAGCAGCCTCAAAGGGGGGCGAGACACTGAAGCTTTCTTT
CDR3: CASSLKGGRDTEAFF

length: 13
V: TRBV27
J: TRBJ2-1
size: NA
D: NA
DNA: TGTGCCAGCAGTTTACCTCCTTACAATGAGCAGTTCTTC
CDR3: CASSLPPYNEQFF